The clone carrying this TCR beta chain was recorded only once. The data originate from a study of blood T cell repertoires in COVID-19. Seattle's enrolled individuals joined amid active infection and were then monitored longitudinally. As processed by the authors: By means of reference gene primer amplification, nucleated cell counts were estimated. Sequencing was performed with immunoSEQ multiplex PCR; in TCRdb, only in-frame clones are kept and a portion is missing. Clonal size and the V and J genes are those of that table, whereas D and trimming came from the DNA. Of 250,000 to 300,000 clones listed, around 88% are singletons. Between the trimmed V and J ends, which lost 1 base and 1 base, there was a span of 10 bases. The length of the CDR3 is 15 residues. The germline V gene has CDR1 SNHLY and CDR2 FYNNEI.

The chain combines TRBV2 with TRBJ2-5; D might be TRBD1 (6 bases). Sequencing was done on a sample of peripheral blood. This TCR derives from a woman aged 70-85 years with COVID-19, enrolled during active disease. CDR3 region: CASSEGGTRQETQYF. In DNA form, the CDR3 reads TGTGCCAGCAGTGAAGGTGGGACACGCCAAGAGACCCAGTACTTC.